The sequence of this TCR beta chain was determined in a study of blood T cell repertoires in COVID-19. The overall study: Sites across the United States, Italy and Spain contributed samples from acute and convalescent COVID-19.

Clones were sequenced by immunoSEQ multiplex PCR, and TCRdb holds only the in-frame ones, with some missing. This sample yields 150,000 to 200,000 clones, of which about 88% are seen a single time; around 7% belongs to the top ten. CDR3 size: 14 residues. Germline lookup yields CDR1 MNHEY and CDR2 SVGAGI. Between the trimmed V and J ends, which lost 7 bases and 1 base, there was a span of 13 bases. The receptor was isolated from a woman aged 80 or over in a cohort sampled during active or convalescent COVID-19. Sequenced sample: peripheral blood. This chain uses TRBV6-5 with TRBJ1-1, with D maybe TRBD1 (5 bases). The CDR3 DNA is TGTGCCAGCACTAATGGGGCGGCGAACACTGAAGCTTTCTTT. Amino acids: CASTNGAANTEAFF.